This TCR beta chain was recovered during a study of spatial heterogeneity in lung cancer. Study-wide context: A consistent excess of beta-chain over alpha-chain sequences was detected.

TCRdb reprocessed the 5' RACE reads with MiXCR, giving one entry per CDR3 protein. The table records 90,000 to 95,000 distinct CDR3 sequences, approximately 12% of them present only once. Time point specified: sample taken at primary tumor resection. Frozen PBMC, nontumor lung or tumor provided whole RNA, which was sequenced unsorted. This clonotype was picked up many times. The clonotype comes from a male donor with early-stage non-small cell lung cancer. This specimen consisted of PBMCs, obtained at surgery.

Here the CDR3 reads CSVEKDSRVQYF. The CDR3 DNA follows: TGCAGCGTTGAGAAGGACAGTAGGGTGCAGTACTTC. The chain combines TRBV29-1 with TRBJ2-7, with D possibly matching TRBD1 (6 bases). The CDR3 is 12 amino acids. V was cut by 3 bases and J by 9 bases, with 15 bases left in between. Germline V lookup: CDR1 SQVTM, CDR2 ANQGSEA.